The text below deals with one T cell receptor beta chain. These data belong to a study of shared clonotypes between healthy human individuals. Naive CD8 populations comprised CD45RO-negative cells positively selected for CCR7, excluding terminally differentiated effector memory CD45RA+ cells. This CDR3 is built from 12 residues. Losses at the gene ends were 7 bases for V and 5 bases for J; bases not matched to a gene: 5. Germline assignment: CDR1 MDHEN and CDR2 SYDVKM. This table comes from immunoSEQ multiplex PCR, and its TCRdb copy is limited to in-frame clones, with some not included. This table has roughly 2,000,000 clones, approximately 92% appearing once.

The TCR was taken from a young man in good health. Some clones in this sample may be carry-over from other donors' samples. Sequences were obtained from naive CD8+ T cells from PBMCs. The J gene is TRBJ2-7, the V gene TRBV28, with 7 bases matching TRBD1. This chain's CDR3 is CASNDREHEQYF. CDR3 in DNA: TGTGCCAGCAACGACAGGGAGCACGAGCAGTACTTC.